The 18 T cell receptor beta chains below were found in one sample sequenced in a study of T cells after yellow fever vaccination (dated by TCRdb to the late 2010s). The library was built by means of 5' RACE. The sequencer was an Illumina HiSeq 2500. TCRdb passed the public sequencing reads through fastp at Q25 and MiXCR, retaining productive beta sequences. Every distinct CDR3 protein forms one entry, paired with its most common genes and DNA. The sample table contains some 500,000 distinct CDR3 sequences; only one count was recorded for about 14% of them. The leading ten clones occupy around 15% of the sample. The treatment or condition label, as the study defines it: live attenuated yellow fever vaccine strain. The sequencing here drew on PBMCs, taken on the day of the yellow fever booster vaccination. These receptors originate from a man aged 25-45 years who received the YFV17D yellow fever vaccine.

The gene calls are TRBV11-2 and TRBJ2-3, with D perhaps matching TRBD1 (6 bases). The ends were cut back, 4 bases at V and 6 bases at J, with 20 bases in the middle. CDR1 is SGHAT, CDR2 FQNNGV, per germline. The CDR3 length is 16 residues. The CDR3 DNA reads TGTGCCAGCAGCTCCGCCAGGGGAGAAGTTACGGATACGCAGTATTTT. Translated, it gives CASSSARGEVTDTQYF.

The table lists this clonotype with a few counts. The chain uses TRBV5-1 and TRBJ2-7, with D possibly TRBD1 on 6 matching bases. Trimming pared 5 bases from V and 3 bases from J, leaving 24 bases between. Looked up from germline, CDR1 is SGHRS and CDR2 is YFSETQ. This CDR3 has 17 amino acids. The CDR3 coding sequence is TGCGCCAGCAGTTTCGATGCCGGGACAAGGGAGAACTACGAGCAGTACTTC. Encoded protein: CASSFDAGTRENYEQYF.

In its sample, this clonotype was seen a few times. The CDR3 here is CSVEAFKAPDTQYF. Here the CDR3 DNA reads TGCAGCGTTGAAGCATTTAAGGCTCCAGATACGCAGTATTTT. This chain connects TRBV29-1 to TRBJ2-3; no clear D gene. Germline CDR1 and CDR2: SQVTM and ANQGSEA. This CDR3 is built from 14 residues. V lost 1 base and J 4 bases, leaving 12 bases between the germline ends.

CDR3 nucleotide sequence: TGCAGTGCTAGAAGGACTAGCAATGAGCAGTTCTTC. This codes for CSARRTSNEQFF. This rearrangement joins TRBV20-1 to TRBJ2-1, with 7 bases identical to TRBD2. The CDR3 covers 12 residues. J gave up 6 bases and V 2 bases, and 1 base lay outside the gene matches. Per germline, CDR1 DFQATT and CDR2 SNEGSKA (reference sequence).

This clonotype occurred a few times. This chain uses TRBV30 with TRBJ2-1; D is perhaps TRBD2 (5 bases). Germline values: CDR1 GTSNPN, CDR2 SVGIG (reference sequence). With 0 bases removed from V and 2 bases from J, the gap between germline ends came to 26 bases. CDR3 size: 20 residues. DNA for the CDR3: TGTGCCTGGAGTGTAGGAGTAGCTAAGTCGGCGGGCCAGGCCTACAATGAGCAGTTCTTC. Amino acid sequence: CAWSVGVAKSAGQAYNEQFF.

This clonotype was counted only a few times. The J gene is TRBJ2-7, the V gene TRBV6-5, with TRBD1 matching over 9 bases. The CDR3 is made up of 15 amino acids. The J segment lost 2 bases and the V segment lost 2 bases, leaving 4 bases of the junction unmatched. CDR1 and CDR2 (germline): MNHEY, SVGAGI. CDR3 sequence (DNA): TGTGCCAGCAGTTACCAGGGGACAGGGACCTACGAGCAGTACTTC. Protein: CASSYQGTGTYEQYF.

The chain carries TRBV5-5 and TRBJ2-7, with no clear D. Germline loops: CDR1 SGHKS, CDR2 YYEKEE (reference sequence). The CDR3 extends over 16 amino acids. V was shortened by 0 bases and J by 6 bases, with 19 bases between the two germline ends. The CDR3 nucleotides are TGTGCCAGCAGCTTGGACGACGCGTTCGGGTACGGCGAGCAGTACTTC. Translation gives CASSLDDAFGYGEQYF.

This clonotype was recorded a few times. The chain couples TRBV5-4 to TRBJ2-7; D may be TRBD2 (6 bases). V was pared by 4 bases and J by 2 bases, with 13 bases between. The germline V gene encodes CDR1 SGHNT and CDR2 YYREEE (reference sequence). The CDR3 totals 14 residues. CDR3 amino acids: CASSPGRSTYEQYF. The CDR3, as DNA: TGTGCCAGCAGCCCCGGGAGATCCACCTACGAGCAGTACTTC.

The table lists this clonotype with many counts. The J gene is TRBJ1-2, the V gene TRBV5-1; D remains unclear. Germline CDR1 SGHRS, CDR2 YFSETQ. V was shortened by 5 bases and J by 4 bases, with 12 bases between the two germline ends. The CDR3 extends over 13 amino acids. This chain's CDR3 is CASRLNEGYGYTF. The CDR3 nucleotides are TGCGCCAGCAGGCTGAATGAGGGCTATGGCTACACCTTC.

The chain is built from TRBV7-2 and TRBJ2-2; D unresolved. The V end was cut by 3 bases, the J end by 1 base, with 6 bases between. This CDR3 contains 14 residues. Germline CDR1 is SGHTA and CDR2 is FQGNSA. The CDR3 region has the DNA TGTGCCAGCAGCTTTTATGAGAACACCGGGGAGCTGTTTTTT. It encodes CASSFYENTGELFF.

The chain employs TRBV2 and TRBJ2-1, with TRBD2 matching over 14 bases. The germline gives CDR1 SNHLY, CDR2 FYNNEI. CDR3 length: 15 residues. Trimming at V came to 3 bases and at J to 7 bases, leaving 2 bases not matched to a gene. DNA of the CDR3: TGTGCCAGCAGTGAGACTAGCGGGAGGGATAATGAGCAGTTCTTC. Its translation: CASSETSGRDNEQFF.

This clonotype occurred a few times. The chain links TRBV28 to TRBJ1-5, with no clear D. The CDR3 is made up of 16 amino acids. V was cut by 6 bases and J by 0 bases, with 15 bases left in between. CDR1 is MDHEN, CDR2 SYDVKM, per germline. CDR3 coding DNA: TGTGCCAGCAGCTCCGCGACACCACATAGCAATCAGCCCCAGCATTTT. Translation: CASSSATPHSNQPQHF.

This clonotype has more than one count but fewer than ten. The rearrangement links TRBV20-1 to TRBJ1-2; D call uncertain. Germline V gene data show CDR1 as DFQATT and CDR2 as SNEGSKA (reference sequence). Deletions cut 3 bases from V and 6 bases from J, with 11 bases between. CDR3 size: 12 residues. The CDR3 DNA is TGCAGTGCTAGGCCAGGAGATAATGGCTACACCTTC. Translation: CSARPGDNGYTF.

The J gene is TRBJ2-2, the V gene TRBV9; no definite D call. V dropped 0 bases and J dropped 5 bases, with 8 bases sitting between them. Germline V CDR1 and CDR2: SGDLS, YYNGEE. The CDR3 covers 14 residues. DNA for the CDR3: TGTGCCAGCAGCGTAGACGGTGCAACCGGGGAGCTGTTTTTT. The encoded protein is CASSVDGATGELFF.

This clonotype was counted at least ten times. This rearrangement joins TRBV11-2 to TRBJ2-5; 7 positions match TRBD1. This CDR3 contains 16 residues. V lost 5 bases, J lost 5 bases, and 14 bases stayed unmatched. Germline CDR1 is SGHAT and CDR2 is FQNNGV. The CDR3 loop is CASSPRRQGLVETQYF. CDR3 sequence (DNA): TGTGCCAGCAGCCCACGTCGACAGGGTTTAGTTGAGACCCAGTACTTC.

This clonotype was found a few times. The gene calls are TRBV18 and TRBJ2-3; D call uncertain. The germline V gene has CDR1 KGHSH and CDR2 LQKENI. The CDR3 has 14 residues. Trimming shortened V by 2 bases and J by 0 bases, and 6 bases separated the two germline ends. Here the CDR3 DNA reads TGTGCCAGCTCACCAGCTAGGAGCACAGATACGCAGTATTTT. Its protein is CASSPARSTDTQYF.

The V gene is TRBV12-3 or TRBV12-4, the J gene TRBJ2-3, with TRBD2 as a possible D gene (6 bases). Trimming removed 6 bases at V and 7 bases at J, with 17 bases between. The CDR3 totals 14 residues. In nucleotides, the CDR3 is TGTGCCAGCAGCTCCGGGGGAGTAGCACATACGCAGTATTTT. It codes for CASSSGGVAHTQYF.

This clonotype turned up a few times. V and J are TRBV29-1 and TRBJ2-1; D not certain. Germline V lookup: CDR1 SQVTM, CDR2 ANQGSEA. Trimming left V 6 bases short and J 12 bases short, with 15 bases between. CDR3 length: 11 residues. This CDR3 is CSVTLPRVQFF. The CDR3 DNA reads as TGCAGCGTCACACTCCCCCGGGTGCAGTTCTTC.